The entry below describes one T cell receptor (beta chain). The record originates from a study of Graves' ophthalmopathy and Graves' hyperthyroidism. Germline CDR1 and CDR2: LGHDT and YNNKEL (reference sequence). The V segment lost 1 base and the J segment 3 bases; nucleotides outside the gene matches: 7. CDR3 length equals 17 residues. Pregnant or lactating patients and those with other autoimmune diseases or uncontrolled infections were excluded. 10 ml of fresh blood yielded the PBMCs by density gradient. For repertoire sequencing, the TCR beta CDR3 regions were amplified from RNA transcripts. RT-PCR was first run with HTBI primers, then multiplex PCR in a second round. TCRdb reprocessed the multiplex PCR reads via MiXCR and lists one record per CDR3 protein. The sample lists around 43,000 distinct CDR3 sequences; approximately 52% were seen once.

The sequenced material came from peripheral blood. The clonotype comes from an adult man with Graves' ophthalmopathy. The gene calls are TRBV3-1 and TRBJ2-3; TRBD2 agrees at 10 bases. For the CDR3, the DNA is TGTGCCAGCAGCCAAGTAGCGGCTAGCGGGGGAACAGATACGCAGTATTTT. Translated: CASSQVAASGGTDTQYF.